This passage covers 27 T cell receptor beta chains from one sample sequenced in a study of ipilimumab plus nivolumab after autologous stem cell transplantation. The data were produced by immunoSEQ multiplex PCR, yet TCRdb's version contains in-frame clones alone and is incomplete. The table includes around 17,000 clones, over 60% detected once. The specimen comprised PBMCs, sampled in a trial of ipilimumab plus nivolumab as post-transplant consolidation. These receptors originate from a male donor with diffuse large B-cell lymphoma.

The chain is built from TRBV30 and TRBJ2-3; tentatively, D is TRBD2 (5 bases). Trimming removed 1 base at V and 2 bases at J, with 16 bases between. CDR1 GTSNPN and CDR2 SVGIG come from the germline V gene (reference sequence). This CDR3 contains 16 residues. The DNA for the CDR3 is TGTGCCTGGAGTGGGTTTCGCGGGCCTTCCACAGATACGCAGTATTTT. It codes for CAWSGFRGPSTDTQYF.

In this sample, this clone turned up a few times. V gene TRBV28 combines with J gene TRBJ1-2, with D possibly matching TRBD1 (5 bases). The V gene lost 2 bases and the J gene lost 9 bases, with 16 bases spanning the gap. CDR1 is MDHEN, CDR2 SYDVKM, per germline. The CDR3 is made up of 14 amino acids. CDR3 region: CASSLGTGSKSYTF. The CDR3 DNA reads TGTGCCAGCAGTTTAGGGACGGGGAGCAAGAGCTACACCTTC.

The J gene is TRBJ2-2, the V gene TRBV9; 8 bases are shared with TRBD2. Germline values: CDR1 SGDLS, CDR2 YYNGEE. Losses at the gene ends were 4 bases for V and 1 base for J; bases not matched to a gene: 6. The CDR3 runs 16 residues. In DNA, the CDR3 is TGTGCCAGCAGCCCTAACAGCGGGGGGAACACCGGGGAGCTGTTTTTT. Translating it yields CASSPNSGGNTGELFF.

A remark on this clone: An end of the junction does not agree with germline; a read error may underlie this. The chain links TRBV29-1 to TRBJ2-3; tentatively, D is TRBD1 or TRBD2 (5 bases each). Germline-derived CDR1 and CDR2 are SQVTM and ANQGSEA. The CDR3 sequence is 16 residues long. The CDR3 nucleotides read TGCAGCGTTGAAGGAGGGGCCCAAGGCGCGCCAGACACGCAGTATTTT. Translating gives CSVEGGAQGAPDTQYF.

The J gene is TRBJ2-1, the V gene TRBV19, with D possibly matching TRBD2 (7 bases). V was shortened by 1 base and J by 4 bases, with 11 bases between the two germline ends. Per germline, CDR1 LNHDA and CDR2 SQIVND (reference sequence). This CDR3 region has 15 residues. CDR3 nucleotide sequence: TGTGCCAGTAGTATAGTAGGGGGGGAGTACAATGAGCAGTTCTTC. Encoded protein: CASSIVGGEYNEQFF.

The chain combines TRBV7-9 with TRBJ1-2; the D is unclear. Trimming pared 5 bases from V and 7 bases from J, leaving 17 bases between. The CDR3 is made up of 14 amino acids. CDR1 is SEHNR, CDR2 FQNEAQ, per germline (reference sequence). Written as DNA, the CDR3 is TGTGCCAGCAGCCCACAATTCATGGAGAGTGGCTACACCTTC. Protein sequence: CASSPQFMESGYTF.

The rearrangement uses TRBV11-2 and TRBJ2-7, with TRBD1 identical over 8 bases. The ends lost 6 bases at V and 3 bases at J; junction bases unmatched: 7. The CDR3 is made up of 14 amino acids. The germline V gene has CDR1 SGHAT and CDR2 FQNNGV. For the CDR3, the DNA is TGTGCCAGCAGACCCGGGACAGGTGGCTACGAGCAGTACTTC. Translated: CASRPGTGGYEQYF.

This clone was found a few times. V gene TRBV9 combines with J gene TRBJ2-7; the match to TRBD2 covers 10 bases. Germline V gene lookup returns CDR1 SGDLS and CDR2 YYNGEE. The CDR3 sequence is 16 residues long. V gave up 4 bases and J gave up 0 bases; unmatched junction bases: 7. CDR3 in DNA: TGTGCCAGCAGCCCCTCTAGCGGGGGCCCCTCCTACGAGCAGTACTTC. Protein product: CASSPSSGGPSYEQYF.

The gene calls are TRBV19 and TRBJ2-7; TRBD1 agrees at 7 bases. Trimming at V came to 4 bases and at J to 6 bases, leaving 9 bases not matched to a gene. Germline V gene data show CDR1 as LNHDA and CDR2 as SQIVND (reference sequence). The CDR3 has 14 amino acids. DNA of the CDR3: TGTGCCAGTAGTAACTCAGGGGGTACCGGCGAGCAGTACTTC. Its protein product is CASSNSGGTGEQYF.

The rearrangement joins TRBV11-2 to TRBJ2-1; 12 bases are shared with TRBD2. The V segment lost 1 base and the J segment 1 base; nucleotides outside the gene matches: 8. In germline, CDR1 is SGHAT, CDR2 FQNNGV. The CDR3 loop spans 19 amino acids. DNA for the CDR3: TGTGCCAGCAGCTTAGGCCGAAAACTAGCGGGGGGTTCCTACAATGAGCAGTTCTTC. It translates to CASSLGRKLAGGSYNEQFF.

V is TRBV4-2 and J is TRBJ2-1; TRBD2 agrees at 11 bases. The junction had 5 bases not matched to a gene; V was cut back by 5 bases and J by 8 bases. The CDR3 is 14 residues long. The germline gives CDR1 LGHNA, CDR2 YNFKEQ. CDR3 sequence (DNA): TGTGCCAGCAGCTATAGCGGGGGGGTAGATGAGCAGTTCTTC. The encoded protein is CASSYSGGVDEQFF.

In regard to this clone: Given a much more abundant clone one base away, this may be a read error. The V and J genes are TRBV9 and TRBJ2-2, with D perhaps matching TRBD1 (5 bases). This CDR3 is 16 amino acids long. The germline CDR1 and CDR2 sequences are SGDLS and YYNGEE. The V end lost 1 base, the J end lost 5 bases, and 15 bases lay between the germline ends. The CDR3 spells CASSVKEQERTGELFF. The CDR3 DNA reads as TGTGCCAGCAGCGTAAAGGAACAGGAGAGGACCGGGGAGCTGTTTTTT.

This clone was observed a few times. The gene calls are TRBV10-2 and TRBJ1-2; 9 nucleotides line up with TRBD1. Germline-derived CDR1 and CDR2 are WSHSY and SAAADI. This CDR3 contains 15 residues. The ends lost 6 bases at V and 5 bases at J; junction bases unmatched: 10. CDR3 amino acids: CASSLTGGALYGYTF. The CDR3 region has the DNA TGCGCCAGCAGCCTTACAGGGGGCGCCTTATATGGCTACACCTTC.

Comments on this clone: At one end the junction does not follow the germline gene, possibly because of a read error. The chain combines TRBV7-6 with TRBJ1-4, with D unclear. Germline CDR1 reads SGHVS; CDR2 reads FNYEAQ. The CDR3 has 16 amino acids. This CDR3 reads CASNLAAAAPNEKLFF. CDR3 sequence (DNA): TGTGCCAGCAACTTAGCTGCGGCAGCCCCTAATGAAAAACTGTTTTTT. Full variable domain (missing parts from reference TRBV7-6 and TRBJ1-4): GAGVSQSPRYKVTKRGQDVALRCDPISGHVSLYWYRQALGQGPEFLTYFNYEAQQDKSGLPNDRFSAERPEGSISTLTIQRTEQRDSAMYRCASNLAAAAPNEKLFFGSGTQLSVL.

This clone is classed as medium-sized (0.01 to 0.1%). The V gene is TRBV7-8, the J gene TRBJ1-2; D is unresolved. The CDR3 has 14 amino acids. Trimming shortened V by 8 bases and J by 1 base, and 14 bases separated the two germline ends. Germline CDR1 reads SGHVS; CDR2 reads FQNEAQ. The CDR3 spells CASQPEGINYGYTF. The CDR3 nucleotides read TGTGCCAGCCAACCGGAAGGGATTAACTATGGCTACACCTTC.

The genes are TRBV7-6 and TRBJ2-1; the match to TRBD2 covers 7 bases. V lost 4 bases to trimming and J lost 2 bases; unmatched junction nucleotides: 2. The length of the CDR3 is 14 residues. Germline values: CDR1 SGHVS, CDR2 FNYEAQ. CDR3 sequence reads: CASSSSGTYNEQFF. DNA of the CDR3: TGTGCCAGCAGCTCGAGCGGGACCTACAATGAGCAGTTCTTC.

This clone occurred a few times. The chain carries TRBV2 and TRBJ2-2; D unresolved. The length of the CDR3 is 14 residues. CDR1 SNHLY and CDR2 FYNNEI come from the germline V gene. Trimming took 2 bases from V and 4 from J, leaving 8 bases between them. CDR3: CASSERVTTGELFF. The CDR3 nucleotides read TGTGCCAGCAGTGAAAGGGTAACCACCGGGGAGCTGTTTTTT.

This clone is medium-sized in the sample. The CDR3 region has the DNA TGCGCCAGCAGCCAACACAGCTCTGGGGCCAACGTCCTGACTTTC. It encodes CASSQHSSGANVLTF. The chain has TRBV4-1 and TRBJ2-6; D not resolved. V was cut by 2 bases and J by 0 bases, with 5 bases left in between. The CDR3 contains 15 residues. Germline CDR1 and CDR2: MGHRA and YSYEKL.

The chain combines TRBV5-6 with TRBJ1-5; 7 nucleotides agree with TRBD1. V trimming: 3 bases; J trimming: 7 bases; junction bases outside the gene matches: 7. The CDR3 runs 14 residues. The germline gives CDR1 SGHDT, CDR2 YYEEEE. The DNA for the CDR3 is TGTGCCAGCAGCTCAAACAGGGGAGTACAGCCCCAGCATTTT. Translation: CASSSNRGVQPQHF.

The CDR3 loop reads CASSRQLVSYEQYF. Written as DNA, the CDR3 is TGTGCCAGCAGCCGACAATTGGTTTCCTACGAGCAGTACTTC. J is TRBJ2-7 and V is TRBV11-3; no clear D. The V and J ends lost 5 bases and 1 base respectively, with 12 bases between them. The CDR3 consists of 14 residues. Per the germline V gene, CDR1 is SGHNT and CDR2 is YENEEA.

This clone was counted once. The genes are TRBV5-1 and TRBJ2-7; perhaps TRBD1 as D (6 bases). The CDR3 contains 14 residues. Germline lookup yields CDR1 SGHRS and CDR2 YFSETQ. Deletions cut 2 bases from V and 5 bases from J, with 14 bases between. The CDR3: CASSFGTGHDEQYF. The CDR3 DNA is TGCGCCAGCAGCTTTGGCACAGGGCACGACGAGCAGTACTTC.

This rearrangement joins TRBV2 to TRBJ2-1; TRBD2 matches at 11 bases. The CDR3 runs to 16 residues. The V gene end was trimmed by 2 bases and the J gene end by 7 bases; junction bases not matched to a gene: 7. Germline-derived CDR1 and CDR2 are SNHLY and FYNNEI. CDR3 sequence reads: CASSESRLAGLNEQFF. The CDR3, as DNA: TGTGCCAGCAGTGAATCCCGACTAGCGGGACTTAATGAGCAGTTCTTC. The whole variable domain, remainder taken from reference TRBV2 and TRBJ2-1, is EPEVTQTPSHQVTQMGQEVILRCVPISNHLYFYWYRQILGQKVEFLVSFYNNEISEKSEIFDDQFSVERPDGSNFTLKIRSTKLEDSAMYFCASSESRLAGLNEQFFGPGTRLTVL.

The chain links TRBV5-1 to TRBJ1-2; unclear D gene. V was shortened by 5 bases and J by 3 bases, with 11 bases between the two germline ends. CDR3 length equals 13 residues. The germline V gene encodes CDR1 SGHRS and CDR2 YFSETQ. CDR3 in amino acids: CASSSGVYYGYTF. The CDR3 bases are TGCGCCAGCAGTAGTGGGGTGTACTATGGCTACACCTTC.

V usage is TRBV10-3 and J usage is TRBJ2-7; D is unresolved. Germline CDR1 is ENHRY and CDR2 is SYGVKD. The CDR3 totals 13 residues. V was trimmed by 8 bases and J by 3 bases, leaving 14 bases between them. CDR3 region: CAIAAYEVYEQYF. In DNA form, the CDR3 reads TGTGCCATCGCGGCATACGAAGTCTACGAGCAGTACTTC.

Here the CDR3 reads CASSDHAPRGRFQETQYF. The CDR3 DNA reads as TGCGCCAGCAGTGACCACGCTCCCCGGGGACGCTTTCAAGAGACCCAGTACTTC. This chain links TRBV10-2 with TRBJ2-5; tentatively, D is TRBD1 or TRBD2 (5 bases each). Trimming removed 3 bases at V and 2 bases at J, with 22 bases between. This CDR3 comprises 18 residues. Germline loops: CDR1 WSHSY, CDR2 SAAADI.

This clone has a handful of counts. V usage is TRBV29-1 and J usage is TRBJ2-5, with D possibly being TRBD2 (6 bases). V lost 4 bases, J lost 5 bases, and 17 bases lay in between. The CDR3 runs to 14 residues. The V gene's germline CDR1 is SQVTM and CDR2 ANQGSEA. Written as DNA, the CDR3 is TGCAGCGTTGGTGGGCGGGGTTGGGAGGAGACCCAGTACTTC. Its translation is CSVGGRGWEETQYF.

This clone was observed many times. The chain carries TRBV6-1 and TRBJ2-7; 9 bases are a match to TRBD1. Germline trimming cut 10 bases from V and 5 bases from J; bases unmatched to any gene: 9. Germline CDR1 is MNHNS and CDR2 is SASEGT. The CDR3 consists of 13 residues. DNA for the CDR3: TGTGCCACCACCGGGACAGGGTTACACGAGCAGTACTTC. It translates to CATTGTGLHEQYF.